The 7 T cell receptor beta chains below all came from one sample that was sequenced in a study of blood T cell repertoires in COVID-19. This table comes from immunoSEQ multiplex PCR, and its TCRdb copy is limited to in-frame clones, with some not included. This table holds approximately 180,000 clones, approximately 79% found once. Source material: PBMCs or T cells enriched from blood (not recorded which). These receptors originate from a woman in her fifties or sixties with acute COVID-19.

V is TRBV29-1 and J is TRBJ1-6; no clear D. This CDR3 is 18 amino acids long. The germline V and J ends were trimmed by 0 bases and 0 bases, with 15 bases remaining between them. The germline CDR1 and CDR2 sequences are SQVTM and ANQGSEA. CDR3 coding DNA: TGCAGCGTTGAAGAGGGCCTAACAGCCAGCTCCTATAATTCACCCCTCCACTTT. Its translation is CSVEEGLTASSYNSPLHF.

This clone was counted ten times or more. As DNA, the CDR3 is TGTGCCAGCAGCCAGGGACAGCATAGCAATCAGCCCCAGCATTTT. As protein: CASSQGQHSNQPQHF. The chain couples TRBV6-2 or TRBV6-3 to TRBJ1-5; 7 bases match TRBD1. Germline V gene data show CDR1 as MNHEY and CDR2 as SVGEGT. The CDR3 runs to 15 residues. With 6 bases clipped from V and 0 bases from J, the junction kept 5 bases outside the gene matches.

This clone has more than one count but fewer than ten. The chain is built from TRBV9 and TRBJ2-1, with TRBD2 as a possible D gene (7 bases). The CDR3 contains 16 residues. Trimming pared 3 bases from V and 5 bases from J, leaving 18 bases between. Germline V gene sequence: CDR1 SGDLS, CDR2 YYNGEE. CDR3 amino acids: CASSDRRGGAHNEQFF. In nucleotides, the CDR3 is TGTGCCAGCAGCGACAGGAGGGGGGGGGCTCACAATGAGCAGTTCTTC.

This clone was found once. The CDR3 sequence: CASSAGPESPLHF. The CDR3 DNA follows: TGTGCCAGCAGCGCAGGGCCCGAATCACCCCTCCACTTT. V usage is TRBV9 and J usage is TRBJ1-6, with a possible D match to TRBD1 (5 bases). Per the germline V gene, CDR1 is SGDLS and CDR2 is YYNGEE. The V and J ends lost 3 bases and 10 bases respectively, with 11 bases between them. The CDR3 spans 13 residues. Variable domain in full (rest from reference TRBV9 and TRBJ1-6): DSGVTQTPKHLITATGQRVTLRCSPRSGDLSVYWYQQSLDQGLQFLIQYYNGEERAKGNILERFSAQQFPDLHSELNLSSLELGDSALYFCASSAGPESPLHFGNGTRLTVT.

This clone was recorded once. The V and J genes are TRBV7-2 and TRBJ1-3, with TRBD1 as a possible D gene (5 bases). Germline V CDR1 and CDR2: SGHTA, FQGNSA. V lost 1 base to trimming and J lost 5 bases, with 15 bases between them. CDR3 size: 16 residues. CDR3: CASSLGGTRTRNTIYF. CDR3 in DNA: TGTGCCAGCAGCTTAGGCGGGACGAGGACTAGAAACACCATATATTTT.

The V and J genes are TRBV27 and TRBJ1-6; perhaps TRBD1 as D (5 bases). The germline V gene encodes CDR1 MNHEY and CDR2 SMNVEV (reference sequence). This CDR3 has 14 amino acids. V was trimmed by 2 bases and J by 9 bases, leaving 11 bases between them. The CDR3 DNA sequence: TGTGCCAGCAGTTTAGGGGGGATGTTTTCACCCCTCCACTTT. It codes for CASSLGGMFSPLHF.

This chain links TRBV7-2 with TRBJ2-1, with a weak D call TRBD2 (6 bases). The CDR3 spans 14 residues. Per germline, CDR1 SGHTA and CDR2 FQGNSA. Trimming shortened V by 5 bases and J by 5 bases, and 13 bases separated the two germline ends. The CDR3 DNA reads as TGTGCCAGCAGCCTGCAGGAGGGGCACAATGAGCAGTTCTTC. This translates into CASSLQEGHNEQFF.